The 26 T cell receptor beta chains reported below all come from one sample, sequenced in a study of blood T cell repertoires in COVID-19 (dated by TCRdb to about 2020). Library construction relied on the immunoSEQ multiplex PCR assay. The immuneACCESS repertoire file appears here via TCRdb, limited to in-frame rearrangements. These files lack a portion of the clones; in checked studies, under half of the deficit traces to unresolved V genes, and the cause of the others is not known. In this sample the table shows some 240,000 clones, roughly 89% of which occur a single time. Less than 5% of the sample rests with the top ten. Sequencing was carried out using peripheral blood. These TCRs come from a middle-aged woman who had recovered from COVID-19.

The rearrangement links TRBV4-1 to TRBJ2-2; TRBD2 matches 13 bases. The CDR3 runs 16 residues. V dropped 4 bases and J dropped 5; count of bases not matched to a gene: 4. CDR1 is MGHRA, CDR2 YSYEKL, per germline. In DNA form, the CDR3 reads TGCGCCAGCAGCCCGTCGGGACTAGCGGGAACCGGGGAGCTGTTTTTT. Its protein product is CASSPSGLAGTGELFF.

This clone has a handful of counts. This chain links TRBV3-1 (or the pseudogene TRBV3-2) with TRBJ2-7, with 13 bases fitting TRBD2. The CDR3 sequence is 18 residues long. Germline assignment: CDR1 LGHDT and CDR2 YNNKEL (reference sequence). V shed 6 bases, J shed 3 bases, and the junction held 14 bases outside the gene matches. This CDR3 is CASSQSALAGGRGYEQYF. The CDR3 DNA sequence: TGTGCCAGCAGTCAAAGTGCACTAGCGGGGGGGCGAGGCTACGAGCAGTACTTC.

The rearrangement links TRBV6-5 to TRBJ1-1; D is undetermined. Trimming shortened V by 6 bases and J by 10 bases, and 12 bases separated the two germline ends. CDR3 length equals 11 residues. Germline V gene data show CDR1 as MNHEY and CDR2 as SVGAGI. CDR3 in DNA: TGTGCCAGCAGAGATCCGGAGATAGCTTTCTTT. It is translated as CASRDPEIAFF.

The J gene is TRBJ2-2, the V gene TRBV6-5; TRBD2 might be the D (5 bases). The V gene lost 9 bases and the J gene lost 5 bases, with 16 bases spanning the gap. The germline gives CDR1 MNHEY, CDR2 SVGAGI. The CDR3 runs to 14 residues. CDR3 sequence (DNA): TGTGCCAGTGAGGGCGGACCTCGGACCGGGGAGCTGTTTTTT. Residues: CASEGGPRTGELFF.

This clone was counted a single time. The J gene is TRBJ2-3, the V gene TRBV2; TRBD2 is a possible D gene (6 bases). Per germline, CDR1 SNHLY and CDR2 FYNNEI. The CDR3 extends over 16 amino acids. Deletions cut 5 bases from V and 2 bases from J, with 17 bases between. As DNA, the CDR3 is TGTGCCAGCAGTCGGGACTCCGCTCCCTCCACAGATACGCAGTATTTT. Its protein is CASSRDSAPSTDTQYF.

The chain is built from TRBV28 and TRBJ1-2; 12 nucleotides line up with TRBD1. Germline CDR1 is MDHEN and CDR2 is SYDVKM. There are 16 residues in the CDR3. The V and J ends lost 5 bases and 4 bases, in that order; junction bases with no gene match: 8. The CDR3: CASSDPGTGGIYGYTF. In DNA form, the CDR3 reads TGTGCCAGCAGTGACCCCGGGACAGGGGGCATCTATGGCTACACCTTC.

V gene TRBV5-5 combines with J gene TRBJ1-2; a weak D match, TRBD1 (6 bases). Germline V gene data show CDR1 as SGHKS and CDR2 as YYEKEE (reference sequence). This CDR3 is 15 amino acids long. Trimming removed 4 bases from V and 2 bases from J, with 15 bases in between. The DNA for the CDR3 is TGTGCCAGCAGCCGTTGGGGACAACAAAACTATGGCTACACCTTC. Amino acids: CASSRWGQQNYGYTF.

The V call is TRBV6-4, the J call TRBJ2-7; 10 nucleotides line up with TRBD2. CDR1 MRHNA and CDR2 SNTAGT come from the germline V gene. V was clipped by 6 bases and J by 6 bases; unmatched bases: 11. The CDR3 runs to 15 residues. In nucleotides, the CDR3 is TGTGCCAGCAGAACGGGCAAGCGGGGGGGCTCCGAGCAGTACTTC. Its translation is CASRTGKRGGSEQYF.

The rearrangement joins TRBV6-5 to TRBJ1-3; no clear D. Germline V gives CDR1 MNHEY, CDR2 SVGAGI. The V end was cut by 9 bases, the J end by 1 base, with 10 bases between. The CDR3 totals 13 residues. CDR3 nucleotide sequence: TGTGCCAGAATCACGGGTTCTGGAAACACCATATATTTT. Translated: CARITGSGNTIYF.

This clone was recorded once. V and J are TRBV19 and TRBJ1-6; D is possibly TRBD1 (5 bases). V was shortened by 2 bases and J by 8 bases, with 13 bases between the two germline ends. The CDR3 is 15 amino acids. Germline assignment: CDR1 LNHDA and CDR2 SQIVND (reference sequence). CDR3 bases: TGTGCCAGTAGTATAAGGGCAGGAGGGGATTCACCCCTCCACTTT. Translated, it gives CASSIRAGGDSPLHF.

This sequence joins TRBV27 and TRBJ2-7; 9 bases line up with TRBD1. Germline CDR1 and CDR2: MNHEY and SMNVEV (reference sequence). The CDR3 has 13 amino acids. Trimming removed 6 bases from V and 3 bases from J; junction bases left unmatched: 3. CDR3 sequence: CASRSGQGYEQYV. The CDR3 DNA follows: TGTGCCAGCAGGTCGGGACAGGGCTACGAGCAGTACGTC.

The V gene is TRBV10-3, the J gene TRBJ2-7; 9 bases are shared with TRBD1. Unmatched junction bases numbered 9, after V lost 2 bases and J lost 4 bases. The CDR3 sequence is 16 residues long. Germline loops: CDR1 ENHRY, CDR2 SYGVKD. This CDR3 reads CAISEGNRGRAYEQYF. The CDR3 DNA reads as TGTGCCATCAGTGAGGGGAACAGGGGGCGGGCGTACGAGCAGTACTTC.

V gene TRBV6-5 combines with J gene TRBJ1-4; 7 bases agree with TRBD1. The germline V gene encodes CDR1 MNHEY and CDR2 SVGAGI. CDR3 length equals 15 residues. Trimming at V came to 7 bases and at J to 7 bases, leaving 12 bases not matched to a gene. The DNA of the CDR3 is TGTGCCAGCACCCGAGGGGAGGCAGGGGGTGAAAAACTGTTTTTT. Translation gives CASTRGEAGGEKLFF.

DNA for the CDR3: TGTGCCAGCAGCCAAGACAGGGGGCCCCTCTATGGCTACACCTTC. This sequence encodes CASSQDRGPLYGYTF. The gene calls are TRBV3-1 (or the pseudogene TRBV3-2) and TRBJ1-2, with 8 bases lining up with TRBD1. J was trimmed by 4 bases and V by 0 bases; bases with no gene match: 4. Germline CDR1 is LGHDT and CDR2 is YNNKEL (reference sequence). This CDR3 has 15 residues.

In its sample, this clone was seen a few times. The CDR3 reads CASSGGDEQFF. The CDR3 coding sequence is TGTGCCAGCAGCGGGGGGGATGAGCAGTTCTTC. The chain has TRBV13 and TRBJ2-1, with 7 bases identical to TRBD2. Trimming took 5 bases from V and 8 from J; bases not matched to a gene: 0. The CDR3 spans 11 residues. CDR1 and CDR2 (germline): PRHDT, FYEKMQ (reference sequence).

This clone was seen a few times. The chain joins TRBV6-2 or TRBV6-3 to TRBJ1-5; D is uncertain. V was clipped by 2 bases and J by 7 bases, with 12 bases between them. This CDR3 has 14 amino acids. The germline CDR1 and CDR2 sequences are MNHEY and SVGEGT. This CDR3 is CASSYTDPGQPQHF. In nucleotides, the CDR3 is TGTGCCAGCAGTTACACCGATCCTGGCCAGCCCCAGCATTTT.

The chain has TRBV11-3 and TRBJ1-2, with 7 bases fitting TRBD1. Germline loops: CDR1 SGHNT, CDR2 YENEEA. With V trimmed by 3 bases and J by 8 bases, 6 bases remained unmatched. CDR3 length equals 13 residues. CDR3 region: CASSFEGAKGYTF. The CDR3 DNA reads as TGTGCCAGCAGCTTCGAGGGGGCGAAGGGCTACACCTTC.

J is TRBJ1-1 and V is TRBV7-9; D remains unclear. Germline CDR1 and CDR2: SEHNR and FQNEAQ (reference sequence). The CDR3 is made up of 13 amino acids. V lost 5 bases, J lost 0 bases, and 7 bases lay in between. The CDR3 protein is CASSPELNTEAFF. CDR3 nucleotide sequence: TGTGCCAGCAGCCCAGAACTGAACACTGAAGCTTTCTTT.

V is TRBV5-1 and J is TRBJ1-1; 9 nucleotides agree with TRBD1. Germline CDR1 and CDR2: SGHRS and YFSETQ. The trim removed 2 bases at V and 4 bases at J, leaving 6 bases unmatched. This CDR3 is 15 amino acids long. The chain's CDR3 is CASSFSGTGSTEAFF. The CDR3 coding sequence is TGCGCCAGCAGCTTTTCCGGGACAGGGAGCACTGAAGCTTTCTTT.

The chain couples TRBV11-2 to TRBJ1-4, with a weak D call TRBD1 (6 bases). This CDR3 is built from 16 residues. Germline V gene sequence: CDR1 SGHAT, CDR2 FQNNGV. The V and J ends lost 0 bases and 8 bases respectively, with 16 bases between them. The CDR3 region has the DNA TGTGCCAGCAGCTTAGACGTTACGGGGGGCAGGGAAAAACTGTTTTTT. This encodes CASSLDVTGGREKLFF.

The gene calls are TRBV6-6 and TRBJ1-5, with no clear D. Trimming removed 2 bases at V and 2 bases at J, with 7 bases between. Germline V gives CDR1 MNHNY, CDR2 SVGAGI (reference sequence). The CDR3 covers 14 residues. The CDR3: CASSYRQGNQPQHF. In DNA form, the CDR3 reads TGTGCCAGCAGTTACAGGCAGGGCAATCAGCCCCAGCATTTT.

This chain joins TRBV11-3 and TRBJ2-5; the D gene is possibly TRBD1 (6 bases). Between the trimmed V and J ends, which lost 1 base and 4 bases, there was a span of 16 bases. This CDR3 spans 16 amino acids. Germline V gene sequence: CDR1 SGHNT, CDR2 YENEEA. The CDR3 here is CASSLGSGTPTETQYF. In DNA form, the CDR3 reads TGTGCCAGCAGCTTAGGTTCTGGGACACCGACAGAGACCCAGTACTTC. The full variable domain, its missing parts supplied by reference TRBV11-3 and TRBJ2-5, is EAGVVQSPRYKIIEKKQPVAFWCNPISGHNTLYWYLQNLGQGPELLIRYENEEAVDDSQLPKDRFSAERLKGVDSTLKIQPAELGDSAVYLCASSLGSGTPTETQYFGPGTRLLVL.

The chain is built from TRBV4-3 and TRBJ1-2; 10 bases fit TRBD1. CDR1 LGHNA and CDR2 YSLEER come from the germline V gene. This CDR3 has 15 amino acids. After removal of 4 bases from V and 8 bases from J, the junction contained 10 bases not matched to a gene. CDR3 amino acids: CASSPAGTGVVGYTF. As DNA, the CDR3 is TGCGCCAGCAGCCCGGCCGGGACAGGGGTGGTCGGCTACACCTTC.

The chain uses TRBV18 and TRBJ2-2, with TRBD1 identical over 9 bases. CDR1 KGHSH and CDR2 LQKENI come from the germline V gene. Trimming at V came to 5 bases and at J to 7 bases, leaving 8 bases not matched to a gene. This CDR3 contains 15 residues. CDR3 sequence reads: CASSLRTGDIGELFF. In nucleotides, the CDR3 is TGTGCCAGCTCATTACGGACAGGGGATATCGGGGAGCTGTTTTTT.

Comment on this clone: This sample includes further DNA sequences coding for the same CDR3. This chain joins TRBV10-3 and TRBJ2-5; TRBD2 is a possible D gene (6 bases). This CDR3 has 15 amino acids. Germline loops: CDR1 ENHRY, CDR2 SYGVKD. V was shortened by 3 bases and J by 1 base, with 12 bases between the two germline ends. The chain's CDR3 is CAISELAGTQETQYF. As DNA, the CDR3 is TGTGCCATCAGTGAACTAGCAGGAACCCAAGAGACCCAGTACTTC.

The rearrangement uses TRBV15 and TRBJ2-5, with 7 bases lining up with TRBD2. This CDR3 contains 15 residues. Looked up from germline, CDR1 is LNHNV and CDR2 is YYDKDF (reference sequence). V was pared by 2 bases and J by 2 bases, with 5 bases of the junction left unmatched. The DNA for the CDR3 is TGTGCCACCAGCAGATCGGCGGGGGTACAAGAGACCCAGTACTTC. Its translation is CATSRSAGVQETQYF. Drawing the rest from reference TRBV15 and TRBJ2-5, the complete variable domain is DAMVIQNPRYQVTQFGKPVTLSCSQTLNHNVMYWYQQKSSQAPKLLFHYYDKDFNNEADTPDNFQSRRPNTSFCFLDIRSPGLGDTAMYLCATSRSAGVQETQYFGPGTRLLVL.